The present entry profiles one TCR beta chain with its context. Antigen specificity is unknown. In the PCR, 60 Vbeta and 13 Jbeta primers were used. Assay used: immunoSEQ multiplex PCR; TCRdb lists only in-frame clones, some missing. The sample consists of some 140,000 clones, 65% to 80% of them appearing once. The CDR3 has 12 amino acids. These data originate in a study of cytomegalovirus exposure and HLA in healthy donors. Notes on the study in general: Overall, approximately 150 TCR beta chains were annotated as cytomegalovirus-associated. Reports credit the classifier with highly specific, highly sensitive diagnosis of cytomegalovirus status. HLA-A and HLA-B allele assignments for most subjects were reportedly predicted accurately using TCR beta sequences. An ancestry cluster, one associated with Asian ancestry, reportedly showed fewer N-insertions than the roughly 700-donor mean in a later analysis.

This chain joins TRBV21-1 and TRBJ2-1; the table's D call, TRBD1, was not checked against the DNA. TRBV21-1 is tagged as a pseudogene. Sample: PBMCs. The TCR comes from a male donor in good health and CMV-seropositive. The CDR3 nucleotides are TGTGCCAGCAGCTTATACAGGGGGGAGGAGTTCTTC. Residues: CASSLYRGEEFF.